One and the same sample provided the 18 T cell receptor beta chains below, sequenced in a study of control samples from healthy donors and cancer patients. Only in-frame clones appear in the TCRdb table, and some are missing; sequencing was by immunoSEQ multiplex PCR. The sample consists of some 150,000 clones, about 90% of them appearing once. Specimen: blood. These receptors came from a man younger than 35 in good health.

This clone was detected only a few times. The DNA for the CDR3 is TGCGCCAGCAGCCAGATCCACCTACAGGTAGTCCCCTACGAGCAGTACTTC. This codes for CASSQIHLQVVPYEQYF. V gene TRBV4-1 combines with J gene TRBJ2-7, with D perhaps matching TRBD1 (5 bases). V lost 3 bases, J lost 2 bases, and 20 bases lay in between. CDR1 is MGHRA, CDR2 YSYEKL, per germline. This CDR3 region has 17 residues.

The CDR3, as DNA: TGTGCCAGCAGCTTGAGGGGGGTCCAAGGAGATACGCAGTATTTT. It is translated as CASSLRGVQGDTQYF. This chain uses TRBV11-3 with TRBJ2-3; the D gene could be TRBD1 or TRBD2 (6 bases each). Per germline, CDR1 SGHNT and CDR2 YENEEA. The ends were cut back, 3 bases at V and 5 bases at J, with 15 bases in the middle. This CDR3 contains 15 residues.

The chain has TRBV4-1 and TRBJ2-1; 8 bases are a match to TRBD2. The CDR3 loop spans 16 amino acids. Losses at the gene ends were 4 bases for V and 3 bases for J; bases not matched to a gene: 8. Germline V gene data show CDR1 as MGHRA and CDR2 as YSYEKL. This chain's CDR3 is CASSPGARGGYNEQFF. Written as DNA, the CDR3 is TGCGCCAGCAGCCCCGGAGCTCGGGGGGGCTACAATGAGCAGTTCTTC.

This chain's CDR3 is CASSPQQNTGELFF. The DNA of the CDR3 is TGCGCCAGCAGCCCTCAGCAGAACACCGGGGAGCTGTTTTTT. This sequence joins TRBV4-1 and TRBJ2-2; D not resolved. Germline CDR1 MGHRA, CDR2 YSYEKL. Trimming removed 4 bases from V and 1 base from J, with 7 bases in between. The CDR3 totals 14 residues.

The V call is TRBV18, the J call TRBJ1-2; possibly TRBD1 for D (5 bases). Trimming removed 5 bases from V and 7 bases from J, with 14 bases in between. This CDR3 spans 13 amino acids. Germline values: CDR1 KGHSH, CDR2 LQKENI. CDR3 in DNA: TGTGCCAGCTCAGGGACGGCCCAGCGTGGCTACACCTTC. Translating gives CASSGTAQRGYTF.

This clone has more than one count but fewer than ten. The CDR3 bases are TGTGCCACCCGCCCGGAAGCGGGGGGCTCCTACAATGAGCAGTTCTTC. It is translated as CATRPEAGGSYNEQFF. This rearrangement joins TRBV10-3 to TRBJ2-1; 9 positions match TRBD2. CDR1 is ENHRY, CDR2 SYGVKD, per germline. V shed 10 bases, J shed 0 bases, and the junction held 10 bases outside the gene matches. This CDR3 region has 16 residues.

The chain couples TRBV18 to TRBJ1-2, with D perhaps matching TRBD1 (5 bases). The CDR3 totals 16 residues. With 3 bases removed from V and 4 bases from J, the gap between germline ends came to 18 bases. The V gene's germline CDR1 is KGHSH and CDR2 LQKENI. The CDR3 loop reads CASSPGGGLFVYGYTF. CDR3 in DNA: TGTGCCAGCTCACCGGGCGGGGGTTTATTCGTCTATGGCTACACCTTC.

The V and J genes are TRBV7-9 and TRBJ1-3; D possibly corresponds to TRBD1 (5 bases). The CDR3 extends over 15 amino acids. Germline V gene lookup returns CDR1 SEHNR and CDR2 FQNEAQ (reference sequence). Trimming took off 5 bases at V and 0 bases at J, with 11 bases between the two ends. The CDR3 region is CASSPGALSGNTIYF. CDR3 in DNA: TGTGCCAGCAGCCCCGGGGCCCTCTCTGGAAACACCATATATTTT.

The chain has TRBV10-3 and TRBJ2-7; perhaps TRBD1 as D (7 bases). Germline V gives CDR1 ENHRY, CDR2 SYGVKD. The length of the CDR3 is 13 residues. The ends were cut back, 6 bases at V and 5 bases at J, with 14 bases in the middle. CDR3 amino acids: CAIREGAQDEQYF. The CDR3, as DNA: TGTGCCATCAGGGAGGGGGCGCAGGACGAGCAGTACTTC.

The rearrangement links TRBV12-3 or TRBV12-4 to TRBJ1-1; 7 bases match TRBD1. The CDR3 is 12 amino acids. V shed 5 bases and J 4 bases; nucleotides not matched to a gene: 1. The CDR3 loop reads CASSTGATEAFF. CDR3 nucleotides: TGTGCCAGCAGTACAGGGGCCACTGAAGCTTTCTTT.

The chain recombines TRBV7-2 with TRBJ1-2; D is ambiguous. The germline CDR1 and CDR2 sequences are SGHTA and FQGNSA. The CDR3 spans 14 residues. Trimming removed 2 bases at V and 10 bases at J, with 17 bases between. CDR3 nucleotides: TGTGCCAGCAGCTTAAGAGGGATTGAGTTAGACTACACCTTC. Encoded protein: CASSLRGIELDYTF.

The chain links TRBV6-1 to TRBJ1-2, with a tentative D call TRBD1 (5 bases). Germline-derived CDR1 and CDR2 are MNHNS and SASEGT. This CDR3 contains 16 residues. V lost 1 base, J lost 4 bases, and 16 bases lay in between. For the CDR3, the DNA is TGTGCCAGCAGTGAAGTTCAAGGGGTCCGGGGCTATGGCTACACCTTC. Its protein product is CASSEVQGVRGYGYTF.

The chain recombines TRBV7-9 with TRBJ1-4; D is undetermined. V was clipped by 5 bases and J by 6 bases, with 13 bases between them. From germline, CDR1 is SEHNR and CDR2 FQNEAQ (reference sequence). This CDR3 region has 14 residues. CDR3 DNA sequence: TGTGCCAGCAGCCAACAGCTCCCGGATGAAAAACTGTTTTTT. Amino acids: CASSQQLPDEKLFF.

This clone was observed a few times. The V gene is TRBV30, the J gene TRBJ1-1; no clear D gene. V lost 2 bases and J lost 1, with 8 bases in between. From germline, CDR1 is GTSNPN and CDR2 SVGIG (reference sequence). The CDR3 has 13 residues. CDR3 coding DNA: TGTGCCTGGAGTACCGCATCGAACACTGAAGCTTTCTTT. This encodes CAWSTASNTEAFF.

This sequence joins TRBV5-1 and TRBJ2-5; 7 bases are a match to TRBD1. The CDR3 runs 16 residues. V lost 4 bases to trimming and J lost 4 bases; unmatched junction nucleotides: 13. Germline V lookup: CDR1 SGHRS, CDR2 YFSETQ. CDR3 bases: TGCGCCAGCAGCACCGGACAGGCCTTCTCGGGAGAGACCCAGTACTTC. Translated: CASSTGQAFSGETQYF.

The rearrangement joins TRBV7-6 to TRBJ1-4; no reliable D call. Trimming shortened V by 3 bases and J by 3 bases, and 8 bases separated the two germline ends. Germline CDR1 and CDR2: SGHVS and FNYEAQ. The CDR3 totals 14 residues. The CDR3 DNA sequence: TGTGCCAGCAGCTTCGGCAGACCTAATGAAAAACTGTTTTTT. Encoded protein: CASSFGRPNEKLFF.

This sequence joins TRBV6-5 and TRBJ1-1; no clear D gene. Trimming cost V 6 bases and J 3 bases, with 8 bases left between them. The germline gives CDR1 MNHEY, CDR2 SVGAGI. The CDR3 has 12 residues. The CDR3 sequence: CASSPTDTEAFF. In DNA, the CDR3 is TGTGCCAGCAGCCCGACGGACACTGAAGCTTTCTTT.

The genes are TRBV3-1 (or the pseudogene TRBV3-2) and TRBJ2-3; the match to TRBD2 covers 7 bases. The CDR3 is made up of 14 amino acids. Germline V gives CDR1 LGHDT, CDR2 YNNKEL (reference sequence). The V gene end was trimmed by 4 bases and the J gene end by 5 bases; junction bases not matched to a gene: 6. The CDR3 bases are TGTGCCAGCAGCCGCAGACTAGCAGGAGATACGCAGTATTTT. Encoded protein: CASSRRLAGDTQYF.